These T cell receptor beta chains were read from a single sample in a study of T cells in localized non-small cell lung cancer. Assay: immunoSEQ multiplex PCR; the TCRdb copy retains only in-frame clones and omits some. Of about 40,000 clones in the sample, around 86% are singletons; the top ten hold 3.5%. Sequenced here: peripheral blood, sampled before any cancer treatment. The source of these receptors is a man aged 18 to 49 with stage I lung adenocarcinoma. CDR3s leave out the opening cysteine and the closing phenylalanine or tryptophan.

v_gene	j_gene	CDR3aa
TRBV9	TRBJ2-5	ASSALLGSETQY
TRBV9	TRBJ1-2	ASSTYDRDAYGYT
TRBV7-2	TRBJ2-7	ASSSNKGHYEQY
TRBV6-5	TRBJ2-5	ASSYRQGETQY
TRBV19	TRBJ2-7	ASSIAVFDEQY
TRBV28	TRBJ1-2	ASSFGGQSYGYT
TRBV19	TRBJ1-1	ASSTGQMNTEAF
TRBV27	TRBJ2-1	ASRGRLAGESEQF
TRBV11-2	TRBJ2-2	ASSSSGTPYTGELF
TRBV5-1	TRBJ1-1	ASSWTGLGTEAF
TRBV2	TRBJ2-1	ASSDGGFMVNEQF
TRBV19	TRBJ2-5	ASSISAPLSETQY
TRBV9	TRBJ1-1	ASSPTGVVAEAF
TRBV12-5	TRBJ2-7	ASGLVPGWIGSASYEQY
TRBV7-8	TRBJ1-2	ASSPLNRGRVGGYT
TRBV5-4	TRBJ2-2	ASSPRGLGGELF
TRBV14	TRBJ2-1	ASSDTGTGSRGNEQF
TRBV19	TRBJ1-1	AAGTGRNTEAF
TRBV29-1	TRBJ1-2	SVEFGDGYT
TRBV6-1	TRBJ1-2	ASSEGLRVYGYT
TRBV14	TRBJ2-1	ASSQDSVTGGEQF
TRBV5-1	TRBJ2-3	ASSLPRDTQY
TRBV4-3	TRBJ2-3	ASSQDFSGGVDTQY
TRBV6-5	TRBJ1-2	ASNPQGGGGYT
TRBV28	TRBJ2-1	ASSLRAGEQF
TRBV7-9	TRBJ1-1	ASSPYRDTEAF
TRBV28	TRBJ1-1	ASSFGTRGVLNTEAF
TRBV10-3	TRBJ2-1	AISEWTAGSANEQF
TRBV9	TRBJ2-7	ASSSGSSEGGGQY
TRBV6-1	TRBJ2-1	ASSFQGYNEQF
TRBV30	TRBJ1-5	AWSWSGGRGQPQH
TRBV18	TRBJ2-5	ASFQDPRGETQY
TRBV19	TRBJ1-1	ASSPQTAGGSRTEAF
TRBV7-9	TRBJ2-7	ASSLAGGSYEQY
TRBV19	TRBJ1-1	ASSILTRGAAEAF
TRBV6-5	TRBJ1-5	ASRPTGRQPQH
TRBV11-3	TRBJ2-5	ASSFGRGRGETQY
TRBV30	TRBJ2-7	AWSGNRGREQY
TRBV4-1	TRBJ2-5	ASSQEMRGVRETQY
TRBV7-2	TRBJ1-3	ASSLMGYGNTIY
TRBV11-3	TRBJ2-3	ASSQTPGLGTDTQY
TRBV9	TRBJ1-1	ASSVGREDRGSHEAF
TRBV30	TRBJ2-5	AWRGAVETQY
TRBV7-3	TRBJ2-1	ASSLAGTGFDEQF
TRBV7-2	TRBJ2-2	ASSLRQGASGELF
TRBV7-9	TRBJ1-3	ASSSVGTRGNTIY
TRBV7-3	TRBJ1-1	ASSLNPTLNTEAF
TRBV27	TRBJ1-5	ASSLSGGHVGNQPQH
TRBV28	TRBJ1-2	ASSSPGVYSYGYT
TRBV5-6	TRBJ1-3	ASQRAGPNSGNTIY
TRBV5-1	TRBJ1-3	ASSLGDRGPSGNTIY